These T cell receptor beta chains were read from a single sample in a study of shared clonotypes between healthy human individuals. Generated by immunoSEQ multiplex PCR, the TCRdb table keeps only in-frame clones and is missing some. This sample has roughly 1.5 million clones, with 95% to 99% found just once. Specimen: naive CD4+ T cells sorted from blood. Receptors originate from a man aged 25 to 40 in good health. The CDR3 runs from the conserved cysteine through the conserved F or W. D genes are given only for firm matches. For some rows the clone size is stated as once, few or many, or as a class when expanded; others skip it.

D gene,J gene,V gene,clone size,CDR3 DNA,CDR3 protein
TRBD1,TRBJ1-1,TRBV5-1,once,TGCGCCAGCAGCTTGTTGGGACAGGGGAACACTGAAGCTTTCTTT,CASSLLGQGNTEAFF
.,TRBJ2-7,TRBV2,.,TGTGCCAGCCACGGGACTTCGTACGAGCAGTACTTC,CASHGTSYEQYF
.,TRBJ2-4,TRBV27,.,TGTGCCAGCAGTACAGGGAGAGGGGCCAAAAACATTCAGTACTTC,CASSTGRGAKNIQYF
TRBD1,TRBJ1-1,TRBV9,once,TGTGCCAGCAGACCAGGACAGGGGTCCACTGAAGCTTTCTTT,CASRPGQGSTEAFF
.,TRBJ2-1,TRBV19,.,TGTGCCAGTAGCCTTTTGGGGTATGAGCAGTTCTTC,CASSLLGYEQFF
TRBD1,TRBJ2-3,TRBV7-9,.,TGTGCCAGCAGCCCAGGGGGTGCAGATACGCAGTATTTT,CASSPGGADTQYF
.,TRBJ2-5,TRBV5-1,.,TGCGCCAGCAGCTTGTTGACAGGTCAAGAGACCCAGTACTTC,CASSLLTGQETQYF
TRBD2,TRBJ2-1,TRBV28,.,TGTGCCAGCAGTTTAGGGACTAGCGGGAGAATGAGTGAGCAGTTCTTC,CASSLGTSGRMSEQFF
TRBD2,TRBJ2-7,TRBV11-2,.,TGTGCCAGCAGCGGAATAGAGCGGGGTACCTACGAGCAGTACTTC,CASSGIERGTYEQYF
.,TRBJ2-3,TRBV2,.,TGTGCCAGCAGGGAACTGGGTTTGGATACGCAGTATTTT,CASRELGLDTQYF
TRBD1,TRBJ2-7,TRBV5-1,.,TGCGCCAGCAGCTCCCGGACAGGGCCGCCCTCCGAGCAGTACTTC,CASSSRTGPPSEQYF
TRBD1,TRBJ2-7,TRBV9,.,TGTGCCAGCAGCCTAGGACAGGGAAGCGAGCAGTACTTC,CASSLGQGSEQYF
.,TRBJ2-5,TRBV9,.,TGTGCCAGCAGCAGGGACAACCAAGAGACCCAGTACTTC,CASSRDNQETQYF
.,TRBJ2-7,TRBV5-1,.,TGCGCCAGCGCTAAGGGGAGCTCCTACGAGCAGTACTTC,CASAKGSSYEQYF
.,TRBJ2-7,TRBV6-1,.,TGTGCCAGCAGTATTCAACAGGTTCACGAGCAGTACTTC,CASSIQQVHEQYF
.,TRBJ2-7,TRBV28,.,TGTGCCGTCTTAACCGGGACGGCCTCCTACGAGCAGTACTTC,CAVLTGTASYEQYF
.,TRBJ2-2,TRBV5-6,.,TGTGCCAGCAGCTTGGCGAGCGGACTGAACACCGGGGAGCTGTTTTTT,CASSLASGLNTGELFF
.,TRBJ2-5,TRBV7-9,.,TGTGCCAGCAGCTTAGTCGGGATCCAGTACTTC,CASSLVGIQYF
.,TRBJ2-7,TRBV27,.,TGTGCCAGCAGTTTAAGGATCGGGGTCTCCTACGAGCAGTACTTC,CASSLRIGVSYEQYF
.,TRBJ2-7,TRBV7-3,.,TGTGCCAGCAGCTTAAGTGGACTCTCCTACGAGCAGTACTTC,CASSLSGLSYEQYF
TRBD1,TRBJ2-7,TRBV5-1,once,TGCGCCAGCAGCTTGGGGTGGACACAGGGGGCGAAGTACGAGCAGTACTTC,CASSLGWTQGAKYEQYF
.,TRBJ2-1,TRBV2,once,TGTGCCAGCAGGCCCGGGACCGGAGAGCAGTTCTTC,CASRPGTGEQFF
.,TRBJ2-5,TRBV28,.,TGTGCCAGCAGTTTAAGAGTCTGGAGTGAACAAGAGACCCAGTACTTC,CASSLRVWSEQETQYF
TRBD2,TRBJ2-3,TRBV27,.,TGTGCCAGCAGTCTGAAGCGGGAGGACCCAGATACGCAGTATTTT,CASSLKREDPDTQYF
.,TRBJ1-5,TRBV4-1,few,TGCGCCAGCAGCCAAGTTCAGGGGAATCAGCCCCAGCATTTT,CASSQVQGNQPQHF
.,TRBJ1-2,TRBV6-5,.,TGTGCCAGCAGTTACTTGACAGGTCTTAATAACTATGGCTACACCTTC,CASSYLTGLNNYGYTF
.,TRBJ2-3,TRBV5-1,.,TGCGCCAGCAGCTTGGCCGTGGGGGCAGATACGCAGTATTTT,CASSLAVGADTQYF
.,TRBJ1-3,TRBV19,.,TGTGCCAGTAGCGATCTCGACCTAAGAAACACCATATATTTT,CASSDLDLRNTIYF
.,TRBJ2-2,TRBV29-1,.,TGCAGCGTTCGAACTTACACCGGGGAGCTGTTTTTT,CSVRTYTGELFF
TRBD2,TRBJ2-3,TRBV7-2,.,TGTGCCAGCAGCTTAAACCGCGCACGGGAGGGCATTACGCAGTATTTT,CASSLNRAREGITQYF
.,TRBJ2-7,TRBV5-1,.,TGCGCCGGAAACGGACCCCTCGTTTACGAGCAGTACTTC,CAGNGPLVYEQYF
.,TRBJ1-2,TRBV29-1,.,TGCAGCGTTGGGACAGTCAACTATGGCTACACCTTC,CSVGTVNYGYTF
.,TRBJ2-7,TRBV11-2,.,TGTGCCAGCAGCCGACGACAGTACGAGCAGTACTTC,CASSRRQYEQYF
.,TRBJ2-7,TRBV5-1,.,TGCGCCAGCAGCTCGATGACAGGGAGGTACGAGCAGTACTTC,CASSSMTGRYEQYF
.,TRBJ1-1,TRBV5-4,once,TGTGCCAGCAGCTTGGAAGTCATGAACACTGAAGCTTTCTTT,CASSLEVMNTEAFF
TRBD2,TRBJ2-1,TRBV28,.,TGTGCCAGCAGTTCCTCTAGCGGGAGTTTGAATGAGCAGTTCTTC,CASSSSSGSLNEQFF
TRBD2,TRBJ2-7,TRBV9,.,TGTGCCAGCAGCGTAGTCCCTAGCGGGAGCCTCGGCGGGAACGAGCAGTACTTC,CASSVVPSGSLGGNEQYF
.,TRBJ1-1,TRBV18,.,TGTGCCAGCCCGGGGGATGACAATGAGAACACTGAAGCTTTCTTT,CASPGDDNENTEAFF
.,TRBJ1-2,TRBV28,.,TGTGCCAGCAGTTTCGGGTTGTTTCGCTATGGCTACACCTTC,CASSFGLFRYGYTF
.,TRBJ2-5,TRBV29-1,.,TGCAGCGCAGGGAGGGGACAGACTCAAGAGACCCAGTACTTC,CSAGRGQTQETQYF
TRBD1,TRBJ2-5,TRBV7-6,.,TGTGCCAGCAGCGCACAGGGGACGGGCGAGACCCAGTACTTC,CASSAQGTGETQYF
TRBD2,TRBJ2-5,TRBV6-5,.,TGTGCCAGCAGTTACTCGCCTAGCGGGTTACAAGAGACCCAGTACTTC,CASSYSPSGLQETQYF
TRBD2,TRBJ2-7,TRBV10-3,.,TGTGCCATCAGACTTGGCGGGAGTAGCTACGAGCAGTACTTC,CAIRLGGSSYEQYF
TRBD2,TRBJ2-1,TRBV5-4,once,TGTGCCAGCAGCTTGGAAGGTAGCGGGAGTGAGCAGTTCTTC,CASSLEGSGSEQFF
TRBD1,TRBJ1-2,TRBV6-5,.,TGTGCCAGCAGGCGACAGGGGGCTTATCCCTATGGCTACACCTTC,CASRRQGAYPYGYTF
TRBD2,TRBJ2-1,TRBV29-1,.,TGCAGCGTTGATCGGGGGAGGGGCCCTTTCTCCTACAATGAGCAGTTCTTC,CSVDRGRGPFSYNEQFF
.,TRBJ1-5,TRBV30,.,TGTGCCTGGAGTGTGGGGGGTCTATATAGCAATCAGCCCCAGCATTTT,CAWSVGGLYSNQPQHF
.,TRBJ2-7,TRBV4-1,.,TGCGCCAGCAGCCAAGGAGTCTCCTACGAGCAGTACTTC,CASSQGVSYEQYF
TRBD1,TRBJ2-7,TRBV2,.,TGTGCCAGCAGGGCCGGGACAGCCTACGAGCAGTACTTC,CASRAGTAYEQYF
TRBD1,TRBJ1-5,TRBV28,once,TGTGCCAGCAGTTTAAGTGGGACAGCACAGTACTATAGCAATCAGCCCCAGCATTTT,CASSLSGTAQYYSNQPQHF
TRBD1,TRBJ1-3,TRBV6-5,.,TGTGCCAGCAGTCGGACAGGAGGCTCTGGAAACACCATATATTTT,CASSRTGGSGNTIYF